This entry lists 25 T cell receptor beta chains sequenced from one sample in a study of blood T cell repertoires in COVID-19. Clones were sequenced by immunoSEQ multiplex PCR, and TCRdb holds only the in-frame ones, with some missing. This sample has around 82,000 clones, with 85% found just once. Specimen: peripheral blood. The receptors were gathered from a man in his fifties or sixties with COVID-19, enrolled during active disease.

The chain combines TRBV5-4 with TRBJ2-7, with 9 positions matching TRBD1. Germline V gives CDR1 SGHNT, CDR2 YYREEE (reference sequence). V was pared by 0 bases and J by 1 base, with 5 bases of the junction left unmatched. The length of the CDR3 is 16 residues. In DNA, the CDR3 is TGTGCCAGCAGCTTGGCCGGGGACAGGGCATCCTACGAGCAGTACTTC. Amino acid sequence: CASSLAGDRASYEQYF.

The V call is TRBV5-1, the J call TRBJ1-5; D possibly corresponds to TRBD1 (6 bases). Germline V gene data show CDR1 as SGHRS and CDR2 as YFSETQ. The ends were cut back, 4 bases at V and 5 bases at J, with 16 bases in the middle. The CDR3 contains 15 residues. The CDR3 region has the DNA TGCGCCAGCAGCAACTTGCCAGGGGCGCATCAGCCCCAGCATTTT. This codes for CASSNLPGAHQPQHF.

The V gene is TRBV5-5, the J gene TRBJ1-4; D gene ambiguous. CDR3 size: 13 residues. Trimming cost V 2 bases and J 8 bases, with 10 bases left between them. CDR1 SGHKS and CDR2 YYEKEE come from the germline V gene (reference sequence). CDR3 sequence reads: CASSFGGYEKLFF. The CDR3 nucleotides are TGTGCCAGCAGCTTCGGAGGTTACGAAAAACTGTTTTTT.

This chain joins TRBV20-1 and TRBJ2-3, with TRBD2 identical over 12 bases. With V trimmed by 3 bases and J by 6 bases, 7 bases remained unmatched. There are 15 residues in the CDR3. Per the germline V gene, CDR1 is DFQATT and CDR2 is SNEGSKA (reference sequence). CDR3 protein: CSASGLAGPPDTQYF. CDR3 in DNA: TGCAGTGCTAGTGGACTAGCGGGACCCCCGGATACGCAGTATTTT.

This clone is deemed medium-sized. The CDR3 bases are TGTGCCATCAGTAATACAGGGGACCTCACAGATACGCAGTATTTT. Its translation is CAISNTGDLTDTQYF. The rearrangement links TRBV10-3 to TRBJ2-3, with 7 bases that match TRBD1. The CDR3 length is 15 residues. Germline CDR1 and CDR2: ENHRY and SYGVKD. The junction had 7 bases not matched to a gene; V was cut back by 5 bases and J by 2 bases.

This clone turned up a few times. This sequence joins TRBV4-1 and TRBJ1-6, with TRBD1 identical over 8 bases. The CDR3 sequence is 15 residues long. The junction had 6 bases not matched to a gene; V was cut back by 5 bases and J by 6 bases. CDR1 and CDR2 (germline): MGHRA, YSYEKL. CDR3 sequence: CASSYGDRSNSPLHF. CDR3 DNA sequence: TGCGCCAGCAGCTACGGGGACAGGAGTAATTCACCCCTCCACTTT.

The J gene is TRBJ1-1, the V gene TRBV15; D perhaps matches TRBD1 (5 bases). V lost 1 base, J lost 5 bases, and 8 bases lay in between. CDR1 is LNHNV and CDR2 is YYDKDF in the germline V gene (reference sequence). This CDR3 spans 13 amino acids. The CDR3 nucleotides read TGTGCCACCAGCAGAGGCGGGGGGACTGAAGCTTTCTTT. This sequence encodes CATSRGGGTEAFF.

This clone appeared a single time. The chain has TRBV5-1 and TRBJ2-1, with TRBD1 identical over 7 bases. With 0 bases clipped from V and 2 bases from J, the junction kept 11 bases outside the gene matches. This CDR3 comprises 18 residues. Germline assignment: CDR1 SGHRS and CDR2 YFSETQ. In DNA, the CDR3 is TGCGCCAGCAGCTTGGCCCTCCAGGGACAGATAACCTACAATGAGCAGTTCTTC. Encoded protein: CASSLALQGQITYNEQFF.

This chain links TRBV6-4 with TRBJ2-2; the match to TRBD2 covers 15 bases. Germline values: CDR1 MRHNA, CDR2 SNTAGT. Trimming cost V 6 bases and J 2 bases; bases outside gene matches: 7. CDR3 length equals 18 residues. CDR3 nucleotide sequence: TGTGCCAGCAGCCCCGGGACTAGCGGGAGGACAAACACCGGGGAGCTGTTTTTT. It translates to CASSPGTSGRTNTGELFF.

This clone was found many times. The genes are TRBV5-5 and TRBJ1-1, with TRBD1 identical over 10 bases. The ends lost 5 bases at V and 7 bases at J; junction bases unmatched: 8. The CDR3 is 14 residues long. Germline V gives CDR1 SGHKS, CDR2 YYEKEE (reference sequence). The CDR3 coding sequence is TGTGCCAGCAGATCCGGGACAGGGGCTGTTGAAGCTTTCTTT. This translates into CASRSGTGAVEAFF.

The rearrangement links TRBV3-1 (or the pseudogene TRBV3-2) to TRBJ2-2, with TRBD1 identical over 7 bases. V was pared by 4 bases and J by 10 bases, with 6 bases of the junction left unmatched. This CDR3 is built from 13 residues. Germline V lookup: CDR1 LGHDT, CDR2 YNNKEL (reference sequence). CDR3 DNA sequence: TGTGCCAGCAGCCGAACGGGACAGTTGGAGCTGTTTTTT. Translating gives CASSRTGQLELFF.

There are a few counts of this clone. The rearrangement joins TRBV29-1 to TRBJ2-1, with 7 bases identical to TRBD2. The CDR3 has 13 residues. Looked up from germline, CDR1 is SQVTM and CDR2 is ANQGSEA. With 3 bases clipped from V and 4 bases from J, the junction kept 3 bases outside the gene matches. In DNA, the CDR3 is TGCAGCGTTGACCAGCGGGATTACAATGAGCAGTTCTTC. It translates to CSVDQRDYNEQFF.

J is TRBJ2-3 and V is TRBV6-2 or TRBV6-3; 7 bases fit TRBD2. The trim removed 3 bases at V and 3 bases at J, leaving 3 bases unmatched. Germline lookup yields CDR1 MNHEY and CDR2 SVGEGT. CDR3 size: 14 residues. The CDR3 sequence is CASSYGLETDTQYF. The CDR3 coding sequence is TGTGCCAGCAGTTATGGACTAGAGACAGATACGCAGTATTTT.

This clone was seen just once. The chain recombines TRBV4-2 with TRBJ2-3; 8 positions match TRBD2. Germline values: CDR1 LGHNA, CDR2 YNFKEQ. The CDR3 extends over 16 amino acids. Unmatched junction bases numbered 5, after V lost 1 base and J lost 2 bases. This CDR3 is CASSQVLAGPTDTQYF. The CDR3 DNA reads TGTGCCAGCAGCCAAGTCTTAGCGGGGCCCACAGATACGCAGTATTTT.

In this sample, this clone turned up once. V and J are TRBV5-4 and TRBJ2-3, with D hard to call. Between the trimmed V and J ends, which lost 4 bases and 4 bases, there was a span of 10 bases. CDR3 length: 13 residues. Looked up from germline, CDR1 is SGHNT and CDR2 is YYREEE (reference sequence). This chain's CDR3 is CASSPDEADTQYF. CDR3 nucleotide sequence: TGTGCCAGCAGCCCGGATGAGGCAGATACGCAGTATTTT.

The CDR3: CASSSRGASNQPQHF. The CDR3 region has the DNA TGTGCCAGCAGCTCCAGGGGGGCTAGCAATCAGCCCCAGCATTTT. The chain recombines TRBV5-6 with TRBJ1-5, with TRBD1 matching over 7 bases. This CDR3 spans 15 amino acids. V trimming: 3 bases; J trimming: 0 bases; junction bases outside the gene matches: 3. Germline values: CDR1 SGHDT, CDR2 YYEEEE. Together with reference TRBV5-6 and TRBJ1-5, the CDR3 gives the full variable domain: DAGVTQSPTHLIKTRGQQVTLRCSPKSGHDTVSWYQQALGQGPQFIFQYYEEEERQRGNFPDRFSGHQFPNYSSELNVNALLLGDSALYLCASSSRGASNQPQHFGDGTRLSIL.

V gene TRBV6-2 or TRBV6-3 combines with J gene TRBJ1-5, with TRBD1 matching 10 bases. The CDR3 is 16 amino acids. Losses at the gene ends were 4 bases for V and 5 bases for J; bases not matched to a gene: 8. Germline V lookup: CDR1 MNHEY, CDR2 SVGEGT. This chain's CDR3 is CASSFTGTGDHQPQHF. DNA for the CDR3: TGTGCCAGCAGTTTTACCGGGACAGGGGATCATCAGCCCCAGCATTTT.

V is TRBV15 and J is TRBJ1-2; no reliable D call. The CDR3 runs to 14 residues. The V end was cut by 1 base, the J end by 2 bases, with 8 bases between. Germline lookup yields CDR1 LNHNV and CDR2 YYDKDF (reference sequence). The CDR3 protein is CATSRGQANYGYTF. The CDR3 bases are TGTGCCACCAGCAGAGGTCAGGCCAACTATGGCTACACCTTC.

The V gene is TRBV4-3, the J gene TRBJ2-2, with TRBD2 as a possible D gene (6 bases). With 2 bases removed from V and 7 bases from J, the gap between germline ends came to 17 bases. The CDR3 loop spans 16 amino acids. Per germline, CDR1 LGHNA and CDR2 YSLEER. CDR3 region: CASSQSGREFGGELFF. In DNA, the CDR3 is TGCGCCAGCAGCCAATCGGGTCGGGAGTTTGGCGGGGAGCTGTTTTTT.

V usage is TRBV5-6 and J usage is TRBJ2-1, with D perhaps TRBD2 (6 bases). Between the trimmed V and J ends, which lost 4 bases and 0 bases, there was a span of 14 bases. This CDR3 has 16 residues. Looked up from germline, CDR1 is SGHDT and CDR2 is YYEEEE. The chain's CDR3 is CASSPMRGYSYNEQFF. DNA of the CDR3: TGTGCCAGCAGCCCGATGCGGGGTTACTCCTACAATGAGCAGTTCTTC. The variable domain in full, with the rest retrieved from reference TRBV5-6 and TRBJ2-1, is DAGVTQSPTHLIKTRGQQVTLRCSPKSGHDTVSWYQQALGQGPQFIFQYYEEEERQRGNFPDRFSGHQFPNYSSELNVNALLLGDSALYLCASSPMRGYSYNEQFFGPGTRLTVL.

CDR3 protein: CASSGSSLPGVEKLFF. The CDR3 DNA reads as TGCGCCAGCAGCGGCAGCTCCCTGCCGGGGGTAGAAAAACTGTTTTTT. The J gene is TRBJ1-4, the V gene TRBV4-1, with D maybe TRBD1 (5 bases). V dropped 5 bases and J dropped 8 bases, with 21 bases sitting between them. The CDR3 loop spans 16 amino acids. Germline loops: CDR1 MGHRA, CDR2 YSYEKL.

The chain recombines TRBV5-1 with TRBJ2-2, with D maybe TRBD1 (6 bases). Germline CDR1 reads SGHRS; CDR2 reads YFSETQ. The CDR3 is made up of 14 amino acids. Trimming took 0 bases from V and 8 from J, leaving 11 bases between them. The CDR3 loop reads CASSLAQGVGELFF. CDR3 coding DNA: TGCGCCAGCAGCTTGGCACAGGGTGTGGGGGAGCTGTTTTTT.

This CDR3 reads CASSRPPGTEAFF. The CDR3 DNA sequence: TGTGCCAGCAGCAGACCCCCGGGCACTGAAGCTTTCTTT. The chain links TRBV6-5 to TRBJ1-1; no firm D call. The CDR3 is made up of 13 amino acids. Germline CDR1 and CDR2: MNHEY and SVGAGI. Trimming took 6 bases from V and 4 from J, leaving 12 bases between them.

This chain joins TRBV14 and TRBJ2-1; TRBD2 agrees at 8 bases. V lost 0 bases and J lost 4; bases outside the gene matches: 5. Germline loops: CDR1 SGHDN, CDR2 FVKESK. The CDR3 is 16 residues long. Here the CDR3 DNA reads TGTGCCAGCAGCCAAGATTTCGGGGGGGCTTACAATGAGCAGTTCTTC. It specifies CASSQDFGGAYNEQFF.

This clone has just one count. The chain couples TRBV19 to TRBJ2-5, with 7 bases identical to TRBD2. The germline CDR1 and CDR2 sequences are LNHDA and SQIVND (reference sequence). The J segment lost 0 bases and the V segment lost 4 bases, leaving 5 bases of the junction unmatched. This CDR3 is built from 15 residues. The CDR3, as DNA: TGTGCCAGTAGTAGTAGCGGGTGGGACCAAGAGACCCAGTACTTC. Translation: CASSSSGWDQETQYF.